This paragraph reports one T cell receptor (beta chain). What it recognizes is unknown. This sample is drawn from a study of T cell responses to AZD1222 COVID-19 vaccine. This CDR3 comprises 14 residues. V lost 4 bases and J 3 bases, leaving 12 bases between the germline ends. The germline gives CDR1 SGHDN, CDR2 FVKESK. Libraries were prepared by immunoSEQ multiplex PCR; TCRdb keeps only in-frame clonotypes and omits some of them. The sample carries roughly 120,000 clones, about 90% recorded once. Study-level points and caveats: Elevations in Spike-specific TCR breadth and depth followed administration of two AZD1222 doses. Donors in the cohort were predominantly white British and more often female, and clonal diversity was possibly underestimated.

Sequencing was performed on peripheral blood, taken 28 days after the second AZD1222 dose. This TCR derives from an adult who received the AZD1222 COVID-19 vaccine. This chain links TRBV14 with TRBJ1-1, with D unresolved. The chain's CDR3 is CASSPGYWDTEAFF. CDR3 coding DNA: TGTGCCAGCAGCCCGGGCTACTGGGACACTGAAGCTTTCTTT. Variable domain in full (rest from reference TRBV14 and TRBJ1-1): EAGVTQFPSHSVIEKGQTVTLRCDPISGHDNLYWYRRVMGKEIKFLLHFVKESKQDESGMPNNRFLAERTGGTYSTLKVQPAELEDSGVYFCASSPGYWDTEAFFGQGTRLTVV.